The 15 T cell receptor beta chains given below trace back to one sample, sequenced in a study of OX40 agonist ivuxolimab in advanced cancers. Only in-frame clones appear in the TCRdb table, and some are missing; sequencing was by immunoSEQ multiplex PCR. The sample has around 60,000 clones, around 90% seen once. The starting material was CD4+ or CD8+ T cells sorted from blood, obtained in a trial of the OX40 agonist ivuxolimab. The receptors come from an adult with an advanced solid tumor such as melanoma, head and neck, liver or kidney cancer.

CDR3 nucleotide sequence: TGTGCCAGCAGCTTAAGTGGGAGAGGGGGCAATGAGCAGTTCTTC. Encoded protein: CASSLSGRGGNEQFF. The chain recombines TRBV7-3 with TRBJ2-1, with D possibly matching TRBD1 (6 bases). The V and J ends lost 1 base and 6 bases respectively, with 13 bases between them. Germline V gene sequence: CDR1 SGHTA, CDR2 FQGTGA. The CDR3 runs 15 residues.

The chain links TRBV27 to TRBJ2-7; TRBD2 matches at 10 bases. Germline CDR1 and CDR2: MNHEY and SMNVEV (reference sequence). CDR3 length: 16 residues. The junction had 12 bases not matched to a gene; V was cut back by 6 bases and J by 4 bases. The DNA of the CDR3 is TGTGCCAGCAGGACCCGACTAGCGGGCCCTACGTACGAGCAGTACTTC. Translated, it gives CASRTRLAGPTYEQYF.

CDR3 loop: CASSPLRAGGSYNEQFF. As DNA, the CDR3 is TGTGCCAGTTCCCCCCTCCGGGCGGGCGGGAGCTACAATGAGCAGTTCTTC. The chain couples TRBV18 to TRBJ2-1; 7 nucleotides match TRBD2. There are 17 residues in the CDR3. V was pared by 9 bases and J by 3 bases, with 17 bases of the junction left unmatched. Germline loops: CDR1 KGHSH, CDR2 LQKENI. The full variable domain, with the rest looked up from reference TRBV18 and TRBJ2-1, is NAGVMQNPRHLVRRRGQEARLRCSPMKGHSHVYWYRQLPEEGLKFMVYLQKENIIDESGMPKERFSAEFPKEGPSILRIQQVVRGDSAAYFCASSPLRAGGSYNEQFFGPGTRLTVL.

The J gene is TRBJ2-5, the V gene TRBV7-3, with TRBD2 identical over 11 bases. TRBJ2-7 matches the DNA end more closely, so the J call is doubtful. This CDR3 contains 15 residues. The germline gives CDR1 SGHTA, CDR2 FQGTGA. The CDR3, as DNA: TGTGCCAGCAGCTTAATGGGGACTAGCGGCTACGAGCAGTACTTC. As protein: CASSLMGTSGYEQYF.

The V gene is TRBV7-8, the J gene TRBJ2-7, with D possibly matching TRBD1 (5 bases). The V gene's germline CDR1 is SGHVS and CDR2 FQNEAQ. The ends were cut back, 2 bases at V and 2 bases at J, with 13 bases in the middle. The CDR3 runs 15 residues. CDR3 sequence reads: CASSLSWTPAYEQYF. DNA for the CDR3: TGTGCCAGCAGCTTAAGTTGGACACCAGCCTACGAGCAGTACTTC.

This clone is a singleton in its sample. This chain connects TRBV11-2 to TRBJ2-7; TRBD1 matches at 11 bases. The V gene's germline CDR1 is SGHAT and CDR2 FQNNGV. This CDR3 is 15 amino acids long. V lost 1 base and J lost 3; bases outside the gene matches: 2. CDR3 residues: CASSLVGQGDYEQYF. The CDR3 region has the DNA TGTGCCAGCAGCTTAGTGGGACAGGGGGACTACGAGCAGTACTTC.

This chain uses TRBV4-3 with TRBJ2-5, with D possibly matching TRBD1 (6 bases). This CDR3 has 14 amino acids. From germline, CDR1 is LGHNA and CDR2 YSLEER. Trimming took 1 base from V and 5 from J, leaving 11 bases between them. The CDR3 loop reads CASSQGGLRETQYF. In DNA, the CDR3 is TGCGCCAGCAGCCAAGGGGGGCTAAGGGAGACCCAGTACTTC.

The chain joins TRBV14 to TRBJ2-3, with a weak D call TRBD2 (5 bases). There are 15 residues in the CDR3. The germline CDR1 and CDR2 sequences are SGHDN and FVKESK. V was pared by 1 base and J by 4 bases, with 12 bases between. The CDR3 sequence: CASSQVGVGADTQYF. CDR3 bases: TGTGCCAGCAGCCAAGTGGGAGTAGGTGCAGATACGCAGTATTTT.

This chain connects TRBV6-1 to TRBJ2-3; tentatively, D is TRBD1 (5 bases). The V and J ends lost 3 bases and 4 bases respectively, with 20 bases between them. Germline V CDR1 and CDR2: MNHNS, SASEGT. CDR3 size: 17 residues. CDR3 protein: CASSEATGRVRADTQYF. The CDR3 DNA is TGTGCCAGCAGTGAGGCCACAGGTCGGGTAAGGGCAGATACGCAGTATTTT.

CDR3 DNA: TGTGCCAGTAGTACAAGCCCCGGGCGTACGAGTGGCTACACCTTC. Translating it yields CASSTSPGRTSGYTF. The rearrangement joins TRBV19 to TRBJ1-2; D call uncertain. The V and J ends lost 4 bases and 7 bases respectively, with 19 bases between them. There are 15 residues in the CDR3. Germline CDR1 LNHDA, CDR2 SQIVND (reference sequence).

The sample holds a few counts of this clone. The V gene is TRBV19, the J gene TRBJ2-1; D unclear. This CDR3 contains 16 residues. V lost 3 bases, J lost 9 bases, and 21 bases lay in between. CDR1 LNHDA and CDR2 SQIVND come from the germline V gene (reference sequence). CDR3 loop: CASSILLGRKVVEQFF. DNA of the CDR3: TGTGCCAGTAGTATCCTTCTGGGAAGAAAGGTGGTTGAGCAGTTCTTC.

The V call is TRBV5-1, the J call TRBJ1-4; D gene uncertain. CDR1 is SGHRS, CDR2 YFSETQ, per germline. The V end was cut by 2 bases, the J end by 3 bases, with 8 bases between. The CDR3 is made up of 14 amino acids. CDR3 protein: CASSLGDPNEKLFF. The CDR3 region has the DNA TGCGCCAGCAGCTTAGGAGATCCTAATGAAAAACTGTTTTTT.

This chain joins TRBV2 and TRBJ2-5, with D possibly TRBD1 on 6 matching bases. This CDR3 has 15 amino acids. The germline V gene has CDR1 SNHLY and CDR2 FYNNEI. V shed 1 base and J shed 1 base, with 10 bases lying between them. Written as DNA, the CDR3 is TGTGCCAGCAGTGAAGGAGGGGGAGCCCAAGAGACCCAGTACTTC. Amino acids: CASSEGGGAQETQYF. The full variable domain, in which reference TRBV2 and TRBJ2-5 provide the parts outside the CDR3, is EPEVTQTPSHQVTQMGQEVILRCVPISNHLYFYWYRQILGQKVEFLVSFYNNEISEKSEIFDDQFSVERPDGSNFTLKIRSTKLEDSAMYFCASSEGGGAQETQYFGPGTRLLVL.

The chain has TRBV5-1 and TRBJ1-6; D possibly corresponds to TRBD1 (5 bases). CDR1 and CDR2 from the germline V gene are SGHRS and YFSETQ. V lost 1 base and J 7 bases, leaving 15 bases between the germline ends. The CDR3 consists of 16 residues. CDR3 residues: CASSLQVQGSNSPLHF. The CDR3 nucleotides read TGCGCCAGCAGCTTGCAAGTCCAGGGTAGCAATTCACCCCTCCACTTT.

The J gene is TRBJ2-5, the V gene TRBV5-4; a weak D match, TRBD2 (6 bases). Per the germline V gene, CDR1 is SGHNT and CDR2 is YYREEE (reference sequence). V dropped 4 bases and J dropped 5 bases, with 9 bases sitting between them. This CDR3 region has 12 residues. The CDR3 loop is CASSPEGETQYF. CDR3 sequence (DNA): TGTGCCAGCAGCCCGGAGGGCGAGACCCAGTACTTC.